This T cell receptor beta chain derives from a study of OX40 agonist ivuxolimab in advanced cancers. TCRdb's table, derived via immunoSEQ multiplex PCR, lists solely in-frame clones and lacks some. This sample has over 50,000 clones; 92% occur once, and the top ten carry approximately 20%. Trimming pared 0 bases from V and 8 bases from J, leaving 7 bases between. The CDR3 is made up of 12 amino acids. The germline gives CDR1 MGHRA, CDR2 YSYEKL. The sample consisted of CD4+ or CD8+ T cells sorted from blood, taken in a trial of the OX40 agonist ivuxolimab. This clonotype originated in an adult with an advanced solid tumor such as melanoma, head and neck, liver or kidney cancer. The V and J genes are TRBV4-1 and TRBJ1-1; the D is unclear. The CDR3 DNA reads as TGCGCCAGCAGCCAAGATTCGGGCGAAGCTTTCTTT. Its protein product is CASSQDSGEAFF.